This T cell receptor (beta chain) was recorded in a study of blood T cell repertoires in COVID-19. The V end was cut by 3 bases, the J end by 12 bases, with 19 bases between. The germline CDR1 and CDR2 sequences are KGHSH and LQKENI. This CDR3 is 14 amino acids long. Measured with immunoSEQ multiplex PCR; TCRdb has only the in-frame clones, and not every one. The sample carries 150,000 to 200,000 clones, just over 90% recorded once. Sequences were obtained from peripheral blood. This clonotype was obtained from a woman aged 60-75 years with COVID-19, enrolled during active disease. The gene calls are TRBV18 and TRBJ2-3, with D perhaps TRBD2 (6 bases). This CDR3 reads CASSPGGLSGSQYF. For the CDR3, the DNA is TGTGCCAGCTCACCGGGGGGACTCTCGGGATCTCAGTATTTT.